One TCR beta chain is described in this entry. The data stem from a study of cytomegalovirus exposure and HLA in healthy donors. Study summary: Clustering assigned about 80% of the approximately 400 genotyped donors to the Caucasian-associated ancestry cluster.

Germline-derived CDR1 and CDR2 are DFQATT and SNEGSKA (reference sequence). Trimming stripped 4 bases from V and 5 bases from J, with 5 bases between. This CDR3 has 10 amino acids. Amplification used 60 Vbeta primers and 13 Jbeta primers. Clones were read by immunoSEQ multiplex PCR, and TCRdb kept only the in-frame ones, dropping some. The table records tens of thousands of clones, 78% of them present only once. V is TRBV20-1 and J is TRBJ1-2; D remains ambiguous. The sample consisted of PBMCs. The TCR comes from a woman aged 40 to 50 in good health and CMV-seronegative. CDR3 DNA sequence: TGCAGTGCTACTGTTTATGGCTACACCTTC. Translated: CSATVYGYTF.